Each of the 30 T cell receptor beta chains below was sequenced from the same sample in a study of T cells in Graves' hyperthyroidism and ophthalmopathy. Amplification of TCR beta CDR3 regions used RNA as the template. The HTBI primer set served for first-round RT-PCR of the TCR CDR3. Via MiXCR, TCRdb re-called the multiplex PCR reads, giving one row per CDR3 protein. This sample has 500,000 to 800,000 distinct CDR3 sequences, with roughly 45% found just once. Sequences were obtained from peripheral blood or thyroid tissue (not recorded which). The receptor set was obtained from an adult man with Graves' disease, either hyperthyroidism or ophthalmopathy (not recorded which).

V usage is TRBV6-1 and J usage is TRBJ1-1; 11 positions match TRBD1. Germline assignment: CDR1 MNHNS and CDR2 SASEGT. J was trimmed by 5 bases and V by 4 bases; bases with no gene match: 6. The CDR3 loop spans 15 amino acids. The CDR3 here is CASSVSGTGGTEAFF. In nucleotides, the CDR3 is TGTGCCAGCAGTGTATCCGGGACAGGGGGGACTGAAGCTTTCTTT.

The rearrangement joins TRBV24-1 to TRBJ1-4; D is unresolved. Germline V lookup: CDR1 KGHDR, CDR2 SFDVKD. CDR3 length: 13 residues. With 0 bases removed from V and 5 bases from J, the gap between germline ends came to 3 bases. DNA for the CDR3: TGTGCCACCAGTGATTTGCGCAATGAAAAACTGTTTTTT. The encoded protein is CATSDLRNEKLFF.

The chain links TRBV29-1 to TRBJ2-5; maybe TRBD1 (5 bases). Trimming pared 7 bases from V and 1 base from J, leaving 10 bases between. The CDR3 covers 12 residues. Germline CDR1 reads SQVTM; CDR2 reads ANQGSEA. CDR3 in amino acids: CSERQIQETQYF. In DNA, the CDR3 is TGCAGCGAACGACAGATCCAAGAGACCCAGTACTTC.

This CDR3 is CAISESLGSSGNTIYF. As DNA, the CDR3 is TGTGCCATCAGTGAGTCGCTAGGGTCCTCTGGAAACACCATATATTTT. V usage is TRBV10-3 and J usage is TRBJ1-3; D gene ambiguous. This CDR3 comprises 16 residues. Trimming removed 0 bases from V and 0 bases from J, with 9 bases in between. The germline gives CDR1 ENHRY, CDR2 SYGVKD.

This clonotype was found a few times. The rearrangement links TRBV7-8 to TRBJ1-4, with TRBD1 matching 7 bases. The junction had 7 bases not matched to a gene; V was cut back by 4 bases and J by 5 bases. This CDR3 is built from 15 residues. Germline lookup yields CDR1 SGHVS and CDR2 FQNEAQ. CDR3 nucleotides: TGTGCCAGCAGCTCCGACAGGGTCAGGAATGAAAAACTGTTTTTT. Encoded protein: CASSSDRVRNEKLFF.

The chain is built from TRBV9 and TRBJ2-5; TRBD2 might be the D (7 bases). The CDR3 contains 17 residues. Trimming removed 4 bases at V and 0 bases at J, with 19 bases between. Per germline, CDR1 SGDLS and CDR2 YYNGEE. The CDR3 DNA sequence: TGTGCCAGCAGCCAAGGGGGGGCTAGCGATTACCAAGAGACCCAGTACTTC. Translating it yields CASSQGGASDYQETQYF. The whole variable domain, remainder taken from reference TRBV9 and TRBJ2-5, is DSGVTQTPKHLITATGQRVTLRCSPRSGDLSVYWYQQSLDQGLQFLIQYYNGEERAKGNILERFSAQQFPDLHSELNLSSLELGDSALYFCASSQGGASDYQETQYFGPGTRLLVL.

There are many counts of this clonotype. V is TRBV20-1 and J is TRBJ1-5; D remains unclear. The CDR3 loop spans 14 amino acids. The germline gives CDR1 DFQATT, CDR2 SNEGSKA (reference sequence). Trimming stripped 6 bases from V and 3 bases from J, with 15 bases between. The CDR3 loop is CSAVVPQHNQPQHF. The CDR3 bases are TGCAGTGCGGTGGTACCACAGCACAATCAGCCCCAGCATTTT.

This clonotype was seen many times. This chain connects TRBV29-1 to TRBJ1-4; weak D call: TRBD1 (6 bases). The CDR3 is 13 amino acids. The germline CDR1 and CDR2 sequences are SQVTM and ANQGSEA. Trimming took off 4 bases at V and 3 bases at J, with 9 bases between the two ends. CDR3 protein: CSVVRGPNEKLFF. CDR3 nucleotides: TGCAGCGTTGTTCGGGGGCCTAATGAAAAACTGTTTTTT.

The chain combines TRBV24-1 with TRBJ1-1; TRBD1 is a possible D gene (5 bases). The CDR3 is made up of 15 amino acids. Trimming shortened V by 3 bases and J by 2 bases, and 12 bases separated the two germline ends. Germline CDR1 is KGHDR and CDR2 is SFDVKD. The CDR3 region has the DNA TGTGCCACCAGTGATCCCGCCAGGGCAAACACTGAAGCTTTCTTT. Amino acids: CATSDPARANTEAFF.

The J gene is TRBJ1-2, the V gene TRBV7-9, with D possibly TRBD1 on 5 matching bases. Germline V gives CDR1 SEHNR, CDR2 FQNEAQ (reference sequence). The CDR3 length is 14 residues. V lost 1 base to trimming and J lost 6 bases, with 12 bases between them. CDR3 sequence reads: CASSLDRLQDGYTF. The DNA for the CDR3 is TGTGCCAGCAGCTTAGACAGGCTCCAAGATGGCTACACCTTC. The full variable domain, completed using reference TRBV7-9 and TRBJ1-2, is DTGVSQNPRHKITKRGQNVTFRCDPISEHNRLYWYRQTLGQGPEFLTYFQNEAQLEKSRLLSDRFSAERPKGSFSTLEIQRTEQGDSAMYLCASSLDRLQDGYTFGSGTRLTVV.

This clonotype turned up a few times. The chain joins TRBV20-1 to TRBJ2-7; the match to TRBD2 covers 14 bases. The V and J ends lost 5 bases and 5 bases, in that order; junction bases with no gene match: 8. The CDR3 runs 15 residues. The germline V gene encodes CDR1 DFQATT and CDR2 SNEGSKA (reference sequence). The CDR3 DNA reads TGCAGTGCTTCCGGGACTAGCGGGAGATCCAACGAGCAGTACTTC. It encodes CSASGTSGRSNEQYF.

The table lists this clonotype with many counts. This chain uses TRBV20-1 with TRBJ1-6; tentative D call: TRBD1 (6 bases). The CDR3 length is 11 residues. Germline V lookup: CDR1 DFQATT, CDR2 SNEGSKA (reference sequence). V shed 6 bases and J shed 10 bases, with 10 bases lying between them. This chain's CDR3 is CSATGQSPLHF. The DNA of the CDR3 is TGCAGTGCGACAGGCCAATCACCCCTCCACTTT.

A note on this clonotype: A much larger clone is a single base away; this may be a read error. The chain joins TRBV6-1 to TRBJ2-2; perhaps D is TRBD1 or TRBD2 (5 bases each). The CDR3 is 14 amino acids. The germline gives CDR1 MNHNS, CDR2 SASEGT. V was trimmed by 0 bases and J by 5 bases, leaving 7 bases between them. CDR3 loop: CASSEAGETGELFF. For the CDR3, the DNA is TGTGCCAGCAGTGAAGCGGGGGAAACCGGGGAGCTGTTTTTT.

CDR3 nucleotide sequence: TGTGCCATCAGTGATGGTGATCAGGGTGGGAATTCACCCCTCCACTTT. Protein: CAISDGDQGGNSPLHF. The genes are TRBV10-3 and TRBJ1-6; D possibly corresponds to TRBD1 (5 bases). V was shortened by 3 bases and J by 7 bases, with 16 bases between the two germline ends. The CDR3 extends over 16 amino acids. Germline V gene lookup returns CDR1 ENHRY and CDR2 SYGVKD.

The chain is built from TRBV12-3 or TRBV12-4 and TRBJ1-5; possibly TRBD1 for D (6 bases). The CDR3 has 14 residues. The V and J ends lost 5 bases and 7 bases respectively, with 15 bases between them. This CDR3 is CASSPRDRYQPQHF. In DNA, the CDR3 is TGTGCCAGCAGTCCTCGAGACAGGTACCAGCCCCAGCATTTT.

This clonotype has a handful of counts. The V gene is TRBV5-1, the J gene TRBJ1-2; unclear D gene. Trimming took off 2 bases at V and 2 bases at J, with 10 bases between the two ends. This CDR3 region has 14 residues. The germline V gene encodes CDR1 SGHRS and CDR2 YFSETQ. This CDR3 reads CASSFDDQNYGYTF. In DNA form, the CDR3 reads TGCGCCAGCAGCTTCGACGACCAGAACTATGGCTACACCTTC.

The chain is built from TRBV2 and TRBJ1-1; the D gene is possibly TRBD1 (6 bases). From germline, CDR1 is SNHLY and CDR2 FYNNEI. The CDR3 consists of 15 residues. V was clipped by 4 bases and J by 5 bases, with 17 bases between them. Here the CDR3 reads CASSARDEGETEAFF. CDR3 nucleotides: TGTGCCAGCAGTGCTAGAGACGAGGGGGAGACTGAAGCTTTCTTT.

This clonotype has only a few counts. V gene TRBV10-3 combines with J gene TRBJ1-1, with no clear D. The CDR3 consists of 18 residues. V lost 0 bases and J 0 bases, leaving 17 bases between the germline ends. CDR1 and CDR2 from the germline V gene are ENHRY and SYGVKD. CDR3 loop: CAISESKARSPMNTEAFF. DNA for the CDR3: TGTGCCATCAGTGAGTCGAAAGCTAGGTCGCCCATGAACACTGAAGCTTTCTTT.

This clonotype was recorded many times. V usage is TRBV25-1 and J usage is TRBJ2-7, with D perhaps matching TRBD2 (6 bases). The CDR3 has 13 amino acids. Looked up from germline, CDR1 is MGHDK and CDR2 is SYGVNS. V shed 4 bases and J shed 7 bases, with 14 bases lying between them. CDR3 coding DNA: TGTGCCAGCAGTGTAAGGGGAGGATGGGAGCAGTACTTC. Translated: CASSVRGGWEQYF.

The CDR3: CASSLVLGQPYRGANVLTF. CDR3 in DNA: TGTGCCAGCAGCTTAGTGCTGGGACAGCCCTACAGGGGGGCCAACGTCCTGACTTTC. The rearrangement links TRBV7-8 to TRBJ2-6, with 7 bases aligning to TRBD1. After removal of 1 base from V and 4 bases from J, the junction contained 13 bases not matched to a gene. The CDR3 extends over 19 amino acids. Germline V lookup: CDR1 SGHVS, CDR2 FQNEAQ.

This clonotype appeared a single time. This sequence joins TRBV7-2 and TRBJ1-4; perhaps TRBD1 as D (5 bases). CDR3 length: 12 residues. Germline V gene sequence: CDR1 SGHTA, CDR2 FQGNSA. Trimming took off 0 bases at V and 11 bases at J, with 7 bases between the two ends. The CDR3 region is CASSLAAGKLFF. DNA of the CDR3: TGTGCCAGCAGCTTAGCGGCAGGGAAACTGTTTTTT.

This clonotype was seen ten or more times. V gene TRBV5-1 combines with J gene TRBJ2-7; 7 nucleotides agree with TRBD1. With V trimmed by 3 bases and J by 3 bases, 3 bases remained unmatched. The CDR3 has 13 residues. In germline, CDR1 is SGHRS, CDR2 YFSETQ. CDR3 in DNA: TGCGCCAGCAGCTGGACAGGAGACTACGAGCAGTACTTC. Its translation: CASSWTGDYEQYF.

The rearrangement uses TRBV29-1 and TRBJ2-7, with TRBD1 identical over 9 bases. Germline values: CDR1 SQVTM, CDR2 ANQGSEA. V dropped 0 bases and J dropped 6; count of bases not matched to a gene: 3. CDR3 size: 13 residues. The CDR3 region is CSVEDRDRVEQYF. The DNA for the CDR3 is TGCAGCGTTGAAGATCGGGACAGGGTCGAGCAGTACTTC.

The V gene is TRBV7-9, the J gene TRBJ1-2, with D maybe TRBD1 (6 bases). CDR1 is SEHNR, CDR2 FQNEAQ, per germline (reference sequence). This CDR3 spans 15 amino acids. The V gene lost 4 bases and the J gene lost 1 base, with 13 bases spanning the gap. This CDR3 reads CASSSTGASNYGYTF. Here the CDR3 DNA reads TGTGCCAGCAGCTCAACGGGGGCTAGTAACTATGGCTACACCTTC.

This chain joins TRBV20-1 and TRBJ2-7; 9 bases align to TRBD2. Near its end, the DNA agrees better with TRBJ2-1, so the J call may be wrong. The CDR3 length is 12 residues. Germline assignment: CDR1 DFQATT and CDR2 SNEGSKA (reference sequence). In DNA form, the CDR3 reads TGCAGTGCGTTAGCGGGAGACTACGAGCAGTTCTTC. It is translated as CSALAGDYEQFF.

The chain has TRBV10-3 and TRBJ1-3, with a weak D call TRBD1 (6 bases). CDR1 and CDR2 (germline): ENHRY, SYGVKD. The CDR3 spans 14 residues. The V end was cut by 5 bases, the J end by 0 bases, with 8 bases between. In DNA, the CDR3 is TGTGCCATCAGTCAGACAGGCTCTGGAAACACCATATATTTT. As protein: CAISQTGSGNTIYF.

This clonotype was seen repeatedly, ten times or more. In DNA, the CDR3 is TGTGCCAGCAGGGACAGGGGGTGGGGTGGCTACACCTTC. Its translation is CASRDRGWGGYTF. The chain has TRBV2 and TRBJ1-2, with 10 bases fitting TRBD1. The V gene's germline CDR1 is SNHLY and CDR2 FYNNEI. V lost 6 bases to trimming and J lost 7 bases; unmatched junction nucleotides: 5. The CDR3 consists of 13 residues. The full variable domain, rest sourced from reference TRBV2 and TRBJ1-2, is EPEVTQTPSHQVTQMGQEVILRCVPISNHLYFYWYRQILGQKVEFLVSFYNNEISEKSEIFDDQFSVERPDGSNFTLKIRSTKLEDSAMYFCASRDRGWGGYTFGSGTRLTVV.

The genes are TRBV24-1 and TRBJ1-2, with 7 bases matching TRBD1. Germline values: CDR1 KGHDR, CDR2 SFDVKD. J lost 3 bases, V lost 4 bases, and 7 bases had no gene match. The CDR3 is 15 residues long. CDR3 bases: TGTGCCACCAGTGAATCAGGGGGTTCTGACTATGGCTACACCTTC. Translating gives CATSESGGSDYGYTF.

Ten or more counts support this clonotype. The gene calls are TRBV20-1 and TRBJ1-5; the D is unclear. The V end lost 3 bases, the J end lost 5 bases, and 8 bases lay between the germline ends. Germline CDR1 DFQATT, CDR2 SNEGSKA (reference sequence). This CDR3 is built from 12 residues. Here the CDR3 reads CSASNQDQPQHF. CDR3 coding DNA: TGCAGTGCTAGTAACCAGGATCAGCCCCAGCATTTT.

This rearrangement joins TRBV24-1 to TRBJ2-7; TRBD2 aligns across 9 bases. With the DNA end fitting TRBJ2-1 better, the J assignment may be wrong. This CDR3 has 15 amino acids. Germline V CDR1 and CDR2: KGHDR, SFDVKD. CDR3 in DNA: TGTGCCACCAGTGACTTGGCGGGAGGGCCATATGAGCAGTTCTTC. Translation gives CATSDLAGGPYEQFF.